The 10 T cell receptor beta chains reported below all come from one sample, sequenced in a study of human T cells and chemical hapten exposure. The time point denotes: pre-sensitization, week 0. Treatment of the sample: therapeutic diphenylcyclopropenone sensitization with weekly scalp DPC. TCRdb reprocessed the RACE reads with MiXCR, giving one entry per CDR3 protein. Of around 95,000 distinct CDR3 sequences in the sample, 10% to 14% were seen once. Sequenced here: whole blood, sampled in connection with sensitization to the hapten diphenylcyclopropenone (DPC). The receptors come from a woman aged 55-75 years with alopecia areata. Some clones in this sample may be carry-over from other donors' samples.

This clonotype came up many times. This rearrangement joins TRBV20-1 to TRBJ1-6; D may be TRBD1 (5 bases). Germline CDR1 and CDR2: DFQATT and SNEGSKA (reference sequence). The V and J ends lost 5 bases and 6 bases respectively, with 14 bases between them. The CDR3 runs to 14 residues. The CDR3 DNA reads as TGCAGTGCTCTGGGGGGAGGGACTAATTCACCCCTCCACTTT. Protein sequence: CSALGGGTNSPLHF.

This clonotype was detected only a few times. The CDR3 DNA is TGTGCCAGCAGCTACGGGTTCCAAGAGACCCAGTACTTC. Translated, it gives CASSYGFQETQYF. The rearrangement uses TRBV5-6 and TRBJ2-5; D uncertain. This CDR3 has 13 residues. V gave up 3 bases and J gave up 1 base, with 7 bases separating them. The V gene's germline CDR1 is SGHDT and CDR2 YYEEEE. The full variable domain, its missing parts supplied by reference TRBV5-6 and TRBJ2-5, is DAGVTQSPTHLIKTRGQQVTLRCSPKSGHDTVSWYQQALGQGPQFIFQYYEEEERQRGNFPDRFSGHQFPNYSSELNVNALLLGDSALYLCASSYGFQETQYFGPGTRLLVL.

This clonotype came up many times. J is TRBJ1-5 and V is TRBV29-1; possible D gene TRBD1, 6 bases. The CDR3 consists of 13 residues. V lost 4 bases, J lost 6 bases, and 13 bases lay in between. Germline V gives CDR1 SQVTM, CDR2 ANQGSEA. For the CDR3, the DNA is TGCAGCGTTGGAGGGGGTAAAGGTCAGCCCCAGCATTTT. It translates to CSVGGGKGQPQHF.

This clonotype occurred a few times. The rearrangement links TRBV22-1 to TRBJ2-1. TRBV22-1 is a pseudogene locus. This CDR3 is built from 13 residues. The CDR3 region has the DNA TGTCCTGGGAGCCCCCACCTGGACAATGAGCAGTTCTTC. Protein product: CPGSPHLDNEQFF.

This clonotype occurred many times. The chain is built from TRBV12-3 or TRBV12-4 and TRBJ1-1; D gene unclear. Between the trimmed V and J ends, which lost 0 bases and 4 bases, there was a span of 9 bases. This CDR3 is built from 14 residues. This CDR3 is CASSLAQHLTEAFF. The CDR3, as DNA: TGTGCCAGCAGTTTAGCGCAACACCTCACTGAAGCTTTCTTT.

The gene calls are TRBV27 and TRBJ1-2; 8 positions agree with TRBD1. The CDR3 runs to 15 residues. With 6 bases clipped from V and 7 bases from J, the junction kept 13 bases outside the gene matches. Germline CDR1 reads MNHEY; CDR2 reads SMNVEV (reference sequence). The DNA for the CDR3 is TGTGCCAGCAGAATCTCAGGGGGCGTAGTAAGTGGCTACACCTTC. Residues: CASRISGGVVSGYTF.

This clonotype was observed a handful of times. The genes are TRBV20-1 and TRBJ2-1, with D hard to call. Germline V gene lookup returns CDR1 DFQATT and CDR2 SNEGSKA (reference sequence). The CDR3 runs to 11 residues. V lost 3 bases to trimming and J lost 8 bases, with 8 bases between them. The CDR3: CSASGGYEQFF. The CDR3 DNA is TGCAGTGCTAGTGGTGGATATGAGCAGTTCTTC.

This clonotype was observed a handful of times. The chain is built from TRBV6-5 and TRBJ1-2, with D uncertain. V lost 0 bases and J lost 7, with 12 bases in between. CDR1 and CDR2 (germline): MNHEY, SVGAGI. The CDR3 has 14 residues. DNA of the CDR3: TGTGCCAGCAGTTACTCGATCGGGGTTCCTGGCTACACCTTC. Protein sequence: CASSYSIGVPGYTF.

The sample holds a few counts of this clonotype. In nucleotides, the CDR3 is TGTGCCAGCAGCTTCGGACAGGGCGGGAATCAGCCCCAGCATTTT. This encodes CASSFGQGGNQPQHF. This chain uses TRBV7-9 with TRBJ1-5, with 8 nucleotides matching TRBD1. This CDR3 has 15 residues. Germline V gene sequence: CDR1 SEHNR, CDR2 FQNEAQ (reference sequence). V shed 3 bases and J 4 bases; nucleotides not matched to a gene: 5.

This clonotype showed up many times. The gene calls are TRBV19 and TRBJ2-1; 10 positions match TRBD2. Germline V gene lookup returns CDR1 LNHDA and CDR2 SQIVND (reference sequence). This CDR3 region has 17 residues. The trim removed 6 bases at V and 3 bases at J, leaving 11 bases unmatched. The CDR3 loop is CASSKSTSGPVYNEQFF. The CDR3 DNA sequence: TGTGCCAGTAGCAAATCGACTAGCGGGCCGGTCTACAATGAGCAGTTCTTC.